The 26 T cell receptor beta chains presented below share a single source sample, sequenced in a study of T cell responses to AZD1222 COVID-19 vaccine. Sequencing used immunoSEQ multiplex PCR; TCRdb keeps in-frame clones, though not all of them. This table holds approximately 190,000 clones, approximately 92% found once. This specimen was peripheral blood, taken on day 0 of AZD1222 vaccination. These receptors were taken from an adult in good health.

The V gene is TRBV5-4, the J gene TRBJ1-2, with 7 bases that match TRBD1. The V gene's germline CDR1 is SGHNT and CDR2 YYREEE (reference sequence). The CDR3 runs 15 residues. Trimming cost V 2 bases and J 2 bases; bases outside gene matches: 6. CDR3 amino acids: CASSFYDRVNYGYTF. CDR3 nucleotide sequence: TGTGCCAGCAGCTTCTACGACAGGGTCAACTATGGCTACACCTTC.

The CDR3 nucleotides are TGTGCCACCAGTCAAGGAGGGACTAGCGTCGCAGATACGCAGTATTTT. This gives the protein CATSQGGTSVADTQYF. This chain joins TRBV24-1 and TRBJ2-3; 10 positions match TRBD2. The CDR3 extends over 16 amino acids. With 6 bases clipped from V and 4 bases from J, the junction kept 9 bases outside the gene matches. Germline V gene sequence: CDR1 KGHDR, CDR2 SFDVKD.

This clone came up once. The rearrangement joins TRBV4-2 to TRBJ2-7, with D possibly being TRBD1 or TRBD2 (7 bases each). Germline loops: CDR1 LGHNA, CDR2 YNFKEQ. This CDR3 contains 17 residues. The V end lost 0 bases, the J end lost 3 bases, and 18 bases lay between the germline ends. The CDR3 nucleotides are TGTGCCAGCAGCCAAGAACTAACAGGGGAGGGCCTCTACGAGCAGTACTTC. Residues: CASSQELTGEGLYEQYF.

This clone was counted only a few times. The chain couples TRBV7-6 to TRBJ1-5; no clear D gene. V lost 5 bases and J 10 bases, leaving 21 bases between the germline ends. CDR3 size: 15 residues. Germline CDR1 SGHVS, CDR2 FNYEAQ. CDR3 residues: CASSEDGGSISPQHF. Written as DNA, the CDR3 is TGTGCCAGCAGCGAGGACGGAGGGTCAATCAGCCCCCAGCATTTT. Based on the CDR3 plus reference TRBV7-6 and TRBJ1-5, the full variable domain is GAGVSQSPRYKVTKRGQDVALRCDPISGHVSLYWYRQALGQGPEFLTYFNYEAQQDKSGLPNDRFSAERPEGSISTLTIQRTEQRDSAMYRCASSEDGGSISPQHFGDGTRLSIL.

This sequence joins TRBV3-1 (or the pseudogene TRBV3-2) and TRBJ1-3; D unclear. V was trimmed by 2 bases and J by 4 bases, leaving 18 bases between them. Germline CDR1 and CDR2: LGHDT and YNNKEL (reference sequence). The CDR3 is 17 amino acids. CDR3 sequence reads: CASSQRTFSAGGNTIYF. CDR3 nucleotide sequence: TGTGCCAGCAGCCAACGCACATTTAGCGCCGGGGGAAACACCATATATTTT.

The chain recombines TRBV28 with TRBJ1-2; D gene ambiguous. The ends were cut back, 5 bases at V and 8 bases at J, with 18 bases in the middle. The CDR3 extends over 14 amino acids. Germline CDR1 and CDR2: MDHEN and SYDVKM. DNA of the CDR3: TGTGCCAGCAGTCCACCCGGAACGAGTTTGGGCTACACCTTC. It translates to CASSPPGTSLGYTF.

This chain connects TRBV3-1 (or the pseudogene TRBV3-2) to TRBJ2-1, with a weak D call TRBD2 (5 bases). The length of the CDR3 is 16 residues. Germline CDR1 LGHDT, CDR2 YNNKEL (reference sequence). Trimming took 0 bases from V and 1 from J, leaving 10 bases between them. The CDR3 sequence: CASSQDPSGSYNEQFF. The CDR3, as DNA: TGTGCCAGCAGCCAAGATCCCAGCGGATCCTACAATGAGCAGTTCTTC.

This rearrangement joins TRBV5-4 to TRBJ2-7; 7 positions agree with TRBD1. The CDR3 is 16 residues long. Germline lookup yields CDR1 SGHNT and CDR2 YYREEE (reference sequence). With V trimmed by 4 bases and J by 3 bases, 13 bases remained unmatched. CDR3: CASSIYTGAEYYEQYF. In nucleotides, the CDR3 is TGTGCCAGCAGCATTTATACAGGGGCGGAATACTACGAGCAGTACTTC.

This chain links TRBV2 with TRBJ2-4; 7 nucleotides match TRBD1. V trimming: 2 bases; J trimming: 0 bases; junction bases outside the gene matches: 1. Germline V gene sequence: CDR1 SNHLY, CDR2 FYNNEI. This CDR3 spans 15 amino acids. The DNA for the CDR3 is TGTGCCAGCAGTGAACGGGACAGAGCCAAAAACATTCAGTACTTC. It specifies CASSERDRAKNIQYF. The whole variable domain, remainder taken from reference TRBV2 and TRBJ2-4, is EPEVTQTPSHQVTQMGQEVILRCVPISNHLYFYWYRQILGQKVEFLVSFYNNEISEKSEIFDDQFSVERPDGSNFTLKIRSTKLEDSAMYFCASSERDRAKNIQYFGAGTRLSVL.

This chain uses TRBV6-5 with TRBJ1-5, with 9 nucleotides matching TRBD1. V lost 5 bases, J lost 5 bases, and 7 bases stayed unmatched. Germline CDR1 and CDR2: MNHEY and SVGAGI. The CDR3 runs 15 residues. The CDR3 nucleotides are TGTGCCAGCAGTACGACAGGGGGGACCTATCAGCCCCAGCATTTT. Its protein is CASSTTGGTYQPQHF.

This clone was observed a handful of times. This sequence joins TRBV12-3 or TRBV12-4 and TRBJ2-7, with D possibly matching TRBD2 (6 bases). V was trimmed by 6 bases and J by 1 base, leaving 10 bases between them. The CDR3 is 13 residues long. The DNA for the CDR3 is TGTGCCAGCAGGTTTAGCGGTTCCTACGAGCAGTACTTC. Protein sequence: CASRFSGSYEQYF.

This chain joins TRBV18 and TRBJ2-7, with 10 positions matching TRBD1. Per germline, CDR1 KGHSH and CDR2 LQKENI. V lost 6 bases, J lost 5 bases, and 10 bases stayed unmatched. The CDR3 totals 15 residues. The CDR3 region has the DNA TGTGCCAGCTCTCGGACAGGGGGTTCAGTCGACGAGCAGTACTTC. This encodes CASSRTGGSVDEQYF.

This chain joins TRBV3-1 (or the pseudogene TRBV3-2) and TRBJ1-5; D unresolved. The germline CDR1 and CDR2 sequences are LGHDT and YNNKEL (reference sequence). V was pared by 0 bases and J by 11 bases, with 8 bases between. This CDR3 spans 12 amino acids. The CDR3 DNA sequence: TGTGCCAGCAGCCAAGATGAAAGGGCCCAGCATTTT. Amino acids: CASSQDERAQHF.

The chain couples TRBV27 to TRBJ1-4; unclear D gene. This CDR3 region has 12 residues. V gave up 3 bases and J gave up 10 bases, with 9 bases separating them. Germline loops: CDR1 MNHEY, CDR2 SMNVEV (reference sequence). DNA for the CDR3: TGTGCCAGCAGTTTCGAGGTGGGAAAACTGTTTTTT. Its translation is CASSFEVGKLFF.

The chain carries TRBV5-5 and TRBJ1-4; 9 bases line up with TRBD1. The V and J ends lost 0 bases and 8 bases, in that order; junction bases with no gene match: 8. The germline CDR1 and CDR2 sequences are SGHKS and YYEKEE (reference sequence). The CDR3 length is 16 residues. CDR3 sequence reads: CASSLGTGDYGEKLFF. CDR3 DNA: TGTGCCAGCAGCTTGGGGACAGGGGATTATGGGGAAAAACTGTTTTTT. The whole variable domain, remainder taken from reference TRBV5-5 and TRBJ1-4, is DAGVTQSPTHLIKTRGQQVTLRCSPISGHKSVSWYQQVLGQGPQFIFQYYEKEERGRGNFPDRFSARQFPNYSSELNVNALLLGDSALYLCASSLGTGDYGEKLFFGSGTQLSVL.

As regards this clone: The junction differs from germline at one of its ends, possibly a read error. The rearrangement uses TRBV6-1 and TRBJ2-1; D is unclear. CDR1 is MNHNS and CDR2 is SASEGT in the germline V gene. This CDR3 is 12 amino acids long. The CDR3 sequence is CASSEWAQEPFF. The CDR3 DNA follows: TGTGCCAGCAGTGAGTGGGCCCAGGAGCCGTTCTTC.

The sample holds a few counts of this clone. This chain uses TRBV15 with TRBJ2-1, with D possibly TRBD1 on 6 matching bases. Trimming took 5 bases from V and 8 from J, leaving 16 bases between them. Germline CDR1 is LNHNV and CDR2 is YYDKDF (reference sequence). The CDR3 has 14 amino acids. For the CDR3, the DNA is TGTGCCACCAGCCCCGAGGGGGAATCATATGAGCAGTTCTTC. Protein sequence: CATSPEGESYEQFF.

The DNA of the CDR3 is TGCGCCAGCAGCCAAGGTCGGAATCAGGGGCCACTGAAGAACACTGAAGCTTTCTTT. This sequence encodes CASSQGRNQGPLKNTEAFF. J is TRBJ1-1 and V is TRBV4-1; a weak D match, TRBD1 (6 bases). The germline V and J ends were trimmed by 1 base and 1 base, with 22 bases remaining between them. This CDR3 has 19 amino acids. Germline V gives CDR1 MGHRA, CDR2 YSYEKL.

The V call is TRBV28, the J call TRBJ1-1; possibly TRBD1 for D (5 bases). Germline CDR1 and CDR2: MDHEN and SYDVKM. The V and J ends lost 6 bases and 8 bases respectively, with 16 bases between them. The CDR3 runs 13 residues. Here the CDR3 DNA reads TGTGCCAGCAGCTTAAACGGGGGGATAGAAGCTTTCTTT. It specifies CASSLNGGIEAFF.

The V gene is TRBV30, the J gene TRBJ1-1; 7 nucleotides line up with TRBD1. CDR1 and CDR2 (germline): GTSNPN, SVGIG (reference sequence). The CDR3 runs 14 residues. V lost 0 bases, J lost 10 bases, and 11 bases stayed unmatched. CDR3 amino acids: CAWSVSVWAGGAFF. CDR3 nucleotides: TGTGCCTGGAGTGTATCGGTTTGGGCAGGGGGAGCTTTCTTT.

This clone was detected only a few times. V and J are TRBV7-2 and TRBJ1-2; TRBD1 matches at 10 bases. The ends lost 3 bases at V and 2 bases at J; junction bases unmatched: 3. From germline, CDR1 is SGHTA and CDR2 FQGNSA. The CDR3 runs to 15 residues. The CDR3 nucleotides read TGTGCCAGCAGCTTTATGGGACAGGGGAACTATGGCTACACCTTC. Translated, it gives CASSFMGQGNYGYTF.

This clone has a single count. The chain employs TRBV3-1 (or the pseudogene TRBV3-2) and TRBJ1-6; D gene uncertain. The CDR3 extends over 13 amino acids. From germline, CDR1 is LGHDT and CDR2 YNNKEL (reference sequence). Trimming left V 7 bases short and J 7 bases short, with 11 bases between. The CDR3, as DNA: TGTGCCAGCACGCGCACGTCCAATTCACCCCTCCACTTT. It specifies CASTRTSNSPLHF.

With respect to this clone: Other nucleotide sequences from this sample produce the same CDR3. In DNA form, the CDR3 reads TGTGCCAGCAGTGAAGTGGGCGGCAGCTCCTATAATTCACCCCTCCACTTT. This sequence encodes CASSEVGGSSYNSPLHF. The chain is built from TRBV6-1 and TRBJ1-6, with D uncertain. Germline assignment: CDR1 MNHNS and CDR2 SASEGT. The CDR3 has 17 amino acids. V lost 1 base and J 0 bases, leaving 10 bases between the germline ends.

The chain carries TRBV24-1 and TRBJ2-3; 7 bases are a match to TRBD2. Germline CDR1 KGHDR, CDR2 SFDVKD. After removal of 4 bases from V and 3 bases from J, the junction contained 6 bases not matched to a gene. This CDR3 region has 15 residues. In DNA form, the CDR3 reads TGTGCCACCAGTGAGGTGCAGGGAGGGACAGATACGCAGTATTTT. This sequence encodes CATSEVQGGTDTQYF.

The chain uses TRBV6-5 and TRBJ1-1; no definite D call. This CDR3 region has 14 residues. The V and J ends lost 2 bases and 7 bases respectively, with 14 bases between them. The germline V gene has CDR1 MNHEY and CDR2 SVGAGI. The CDR3 loop is CASSYDWANGEAFF. The DNA of the CDR3 is TGTGCCAGCAGTTACGATTGGGCCAACGGTGAAGCTTTCTTT.

The chain carries TRBV5-4 and TRBJ1-2; tentative D call: TRBD1 (5 bases). The CDR3 loop spans 14 amino acids. Germline CDR1 and CDR2: SGHNT and YYREEE (reference sequence). Trimming removed 0 bases from V and 7 bases from J, with 13 bases in between. CDR3 region: CASSLGEGTRGYTF. DNA for the CDR3: TGTGCCAGCAGCTTGGGTGAGGGGACTCGTGGCTACACCTTC.